This T cell receptor (beta chain) was captured in a study of T cell responses to AZD1222 COVID-19 vaccine. The method was immunoSEQ multiplex PCR; TCRdb's version includes in-frame clones alone and lacks a portion of them. The sample has 150,000 to 200,000 clones, 92% seen once. CDR1 is MNHEY and CDR2 is SMNVEV in the germline V gene (reference sequence). Between the trimmed V and J ends, which lost 3 bases and 1 base, there was a span of 18 bases. The CDR3 totals 17 residues. The specimen comprised peripheral blood, sampled 28 days after the second AZD1222 dose. This chain links TRBV27 with TRBJ1-2; D is unresolved. This clonotype was sampled from an adult who received the AZD1222 COVID-19 vaccine. The CDR3 protein is CASSFLGSGLRNYGYTF. CDR3 in DNA: TGTGCCAGCAGTTTCCTTGGTAGTGGTCTTCGTAACTATGGCTACACCTTC.